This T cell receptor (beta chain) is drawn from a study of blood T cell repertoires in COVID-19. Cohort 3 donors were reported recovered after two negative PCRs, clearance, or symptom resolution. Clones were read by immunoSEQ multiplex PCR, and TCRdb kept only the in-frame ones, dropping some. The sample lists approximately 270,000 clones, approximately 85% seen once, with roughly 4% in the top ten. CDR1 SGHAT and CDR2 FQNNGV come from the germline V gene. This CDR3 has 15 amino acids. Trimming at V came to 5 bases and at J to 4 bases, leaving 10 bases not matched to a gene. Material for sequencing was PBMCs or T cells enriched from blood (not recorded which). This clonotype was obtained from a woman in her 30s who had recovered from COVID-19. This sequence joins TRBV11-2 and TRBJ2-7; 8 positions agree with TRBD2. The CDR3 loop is CASSQNLAGVYEQYF. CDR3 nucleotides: TGTGCCAGCAGCCAGAATCTAGCGGGTGTATACGAGCAGTACTTC.